This T cell receptor beta chain was profiled in a study of shared clonotypes between healthy human individuals. The CDR3 runs to 15 residues. Deletions cut 6 bases from V and 3 bases from J, with 14 bases between. Germline V gene sequence: CDR1 SEHNR, CDR2 FQNEAQ (reference sequence). Naive CD8 cells were CD45RO-negative, positively selected for CCR7, excluding terminally differentiated effector memory CD45RA+ cells. Repertoires were generated with immunoSEQ multiplex PCR, while TCRdb's copy carries only in-frame clones and drops some. The data hold millions of clones, with approximately 94% observed a single time.

This rearrangement joins TRBV7-9 to TRBJ1-4, with D unclear. Sequencing was performed on naive CD8+ T cells from PBMCs. This clonotype originated in a man younger than 35 in good health. Some clones in this sample may be carry-over from other donors' samples. The CDR3 sequence is CASSSASSSNEKLFF. DNA for the CDR3: TGTGCCAGCAGTTCGGCCAGTTCATCTAATGAAAAACTGTTTTTT.